The 7 T cell receptor beta chains presented below share a single source sample, sequenced in a study of cytomegalovirus exposure and HLA in healthy donors. The PCR contained 60 Vbeta and 13 Jbeta primers. The data were produced by immunoSEQ multiplex PCR, yet TCRdb's version contains in-frame clones alone and is incomplete. The table has about 96,000 clones, approximately 79% seen once. The sequencing input was PBMCs. The receptors originated from a man younger than 40 in good health and CMV-seronegative.

This chain links TRBV6-6 with TRBJ2-6; 7 bases map to TRBD2. Germline CDR1 MNHNY, CDR2 SVGAGI (reference sequence). CDR3 length: 16 residues. J gave up 2 bases and V 2 bases, and 3 bases lay outside the gene matches. The CDR3 reads CASSYVREAGANVLTF. In DNA, the CDR3 is TGTGCCAGCAGTTACGTCCGGGAGGCTGGGGCCAACGTCCTGACTTTC.

J is TRBJ1-3 and V is TRBV2; D not resolved. Germline lookup yields CDR1 SNHLY and CDR2 FYNNEI. The CDR3 loop spans 15 amino acids. V was clipped by 7 bases and J by 4 bases, with 17 bases between them. The chain's CDR3 is CASTSPPPGGNTIYF. CDR3 DNA: TGTGCCAGCACTAGCCCCCCTCCCGGGGGAAACACCATATATTTT. Full variable domain (outside the CDR3, taken from reference TRBV2 and TRBJ1-3): EPEVTQTPSHQVTQMGQEVILRCVPISNHLYFYWYRQILGQKVEFLVSFYNNEISEKSEIFDDQFSVERPDGSNFTLKIRSTKLEDSAMYFCASTSPPPGGNTIYFGEGSWLTVV.

The DNA of the CDR3 is TGTGCCAGCAGTGAGCTAATGGTTAAGGACGGGAAGACCTACGAGCAGTACTTC. This sequence encodes CASSELMVKDGKTYEQYF. The chain links TRBV28 to TRBJ2-7, with D tentatively TRBD2 (5 bases). Looked up from germline, CDR1 is MDHEN and CDR2 is SYDVKM. Trimming took off 5 bases at V and 2 bases at J, with 25 bases between the two ends. The CDR3 extends over 18 amino acids.

The rearrangement uses TRBV5-5 and TRBJ1-4, with TRBD1 identical over 7 bases. Looked up from germline, CDR1 is SGHKS and CDR2 is YYEKEE (reference sequence). There are 15 residues in the CDR3. Losses at the gene ends were 4 bases for V and 4 bases for J; bases not matched to a gene: 7. CDR3 coding DNA: TGTGCCAGCAGCCCACGACAGGGATATAATGAAAAACTGTTTTTT. Its protein product is CASSPRQGYNEKLFF.

J is TRBJ1-4 and V is TRBV27, with TRBD1 matching over 7 bases. V was pared by 5 bases and J by 4 bases, with 10 bases of the junction left unmatched. This CDR3 is built from 16 residues. The V gene's germline CDR1 is MNHEY and CDR2 SMNVEV (reference sequence). CDR3 sequence (DNA): TGTGCCAGCAGTCTACTCGGGACAGACAGTAATGAAAAACTGTTTTTT. Translation gives CASSLLGTDSNEKLFF.

This clone has just a few counts. The chain's CDR3 is CASSERDRGQSPLHF. The CDR3 region has the DNA TGTGCCAGCAGTGAAAGGGACAGGGGGCAATCACCCCTCCACTTT. The genes are TRBV6-1 and TRBJ1-6, with TRBD1 matching 12 bases. Germline V gene lookup returns CDR1 MNHNS and CDR2 SASEGT. This CDR3 contains 15 residues. Losses at the gene ends were 2 bases for V and 10 bases for J; bases not matched to a gene: 3.

The chain couples TRBV5-4 to TRBJ2-4; weak D call: TRBD2 (5 bases). V was shortened by 3 bases and J by 0 bases, with 10 bases between the two germline ends. Germline CDR1 SGHNT, CDR2 YYREEE (reference sequence). This CDR3 region has 15 residues. CDR3 residues: CASSSGGLAKNIQYF. In DNA form, the CDR3 reads TGTGCCAGCAGCTCGGGCGGACTAGCCAAAAACATTCAGTACTTC.